This record looks at one T cell receptor (beta chain) sequence and its context. What it recognizes is unknown. The CDR3 is 14 amino acids. Deletions cut 5 bases from V and 2 bases from J, with 12 bases between. CDR1 and CDR2 from the germline V gene are SGHAT and FQNNGV. The entry originates in a study of shared clonotypes between healthy human individuals. Whole-study context: Those who served as donors were a couple of women and a few men between the ages of 18 and 49.

Profiling relied on immunoSEQ multiplex PCR, and the TCRdb table lists in-frame clones only, not all of them. The profile covers over a million clones, with about 96% appearing a single time and roughly 1.2% taken by the ten largest. Study-wide findings and caveats: Generation probability values for non-shared clonotypes were lower than those for clonotypes shared by all four donors.

The receptor comes from a man younger than 40 in good health. J is TRBJ2-5 and V is TRBV11-2, with a weak D call TRBD1 (5 bases). Specimen: naive CD4+ T cells sorted from blood. Subset defined: CD45RA+ positively selected. CDR3 nucleotide sequence: TGTGCCAGCAGCCAGGGCGTAAGGCAAGAGACCCAGTACTTC. It encodes CASSQGVRQETQYF.